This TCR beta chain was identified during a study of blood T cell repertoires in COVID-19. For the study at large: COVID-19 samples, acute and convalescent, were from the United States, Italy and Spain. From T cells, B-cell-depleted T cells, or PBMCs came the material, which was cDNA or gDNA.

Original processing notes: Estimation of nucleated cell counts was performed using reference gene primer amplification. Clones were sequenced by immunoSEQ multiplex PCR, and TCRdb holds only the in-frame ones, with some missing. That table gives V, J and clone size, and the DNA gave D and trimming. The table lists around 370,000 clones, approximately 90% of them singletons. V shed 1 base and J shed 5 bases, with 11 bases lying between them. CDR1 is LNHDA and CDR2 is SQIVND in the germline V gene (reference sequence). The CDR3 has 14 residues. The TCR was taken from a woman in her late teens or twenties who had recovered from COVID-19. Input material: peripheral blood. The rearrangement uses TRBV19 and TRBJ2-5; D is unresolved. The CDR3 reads CASSIVLAAETQYF. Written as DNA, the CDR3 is TGTGCCAGTAGTATAGTGTTAGCCGCCGAGACCCAGTACTTC.